This T cell receptor beta chain was sequenced during a study of graft-versus-host responses after intestinal transplantation. About the study: Every one of the recipients received anti-thymocyte globulin induction and afterwards took tacrolimus and steroids for around 3 years. The study's findings and limits: Allograft graft-versus-host to host-versus-graft clonal ratios ran high in patients with graft-donor T cell macrochimerism.

For this clone: No antigen is known for it.

The assay was immunoSEQ multiplex PCR, and TCRdb's table has in-frame clones only and misses some. The table shows some 90,000 clones, with around 80% occurring only once. The sample here was unstimulated CD4+ T cells sorted from spleen or lymph node cells, taken before intestinal transplant. This clonotype was sampled from a human donor who received an intestinal transplant.

CDR3 amino acids: CASSSGTGEGGIQYF. The CDR3 nucleotides read TGTGCCAGCAGTTCCGGGACAGGGGAGGGAGGCATTCAGTACTTC. The chain is built from TRBV6-5 and TRBJ2-4, with 10 bases identical to TRBD1. Per germline, CDR1 MNHEY and CDR2 SVGAGI. This CDR3 region has 15 residues. The trim removed 4 bases at V and 9 bases at J, leaving 9 bases unmatched.